This TCR beta chain was observed in a study of blood T cells in healthy people across ages. Study-wide context: Template switching picked up about one barcoded beta molecule for each two T cells. Study observations and caveats: Possibly confounding the expanded clonotype changes was the fact that donor CMV status was unknown.

Through a sample-barcoded 5' primer and a J-beta primer mix, a second PCR was run for roughly 6 to 12 cycles. MiXCR was run by TCRdb on the 5' RACE reads, yielding one entry per CDR3 protein. The sample includes around 800,000 distinct CDR3 sequences, 62% of them seen just once. Note on this clonotype: What it recognizes is unknown.

Germline V gives CDR1 LNHNV, CDR2 YYDKDF (reference sequence). The V end lost 0 bases, the J end lost 3 bases, and 13 bases lay between the germline ends. The CDR3 has 16 residues. The sequenced material came from blood. The chain carries TRBV15 and TRBJ2-3, with D perhaps TRBD2 (7 bases). The TCR sequence derives from a man aged 25-45 years in good health. The CDR3 region is CATSRDGGGVTDTQYF. For the CDR3, the DNA is TGTGCCACCAGCAGAGATGGAGGGGGGGTAACAGATACGCAGTATTTT.